The 32 T cell receptor beta chains in this list originate from one sample, sequenced in a study of regulatory T cells. Primers: 52 TRBV forward and 13 TRBJ reverse. Produced via immunoSEQ multiplex PCR; TCRdb's table is partial and in-frame only. Of about 18,000 clones detected, roughly 90% appear once; the ten largest clones hold over 30%. The sequenced sample was CD8+ T cells sorted from blood. Receptors were obtained from a person aged 18-29 years with CD3G deficiency.

V is TRBV28 and J is TRBJ2-7; the D is unclear. The CDR3 is made up of 14 amino acids. CDR1 is MDHEN and CDR2 is SYDVKM in the germline V gene. V was pared by 4 bases and J by 3 bases, with 13 bases between. CDR3 loop: CASSSWTVRYEQYF. As DNA, the CDR3 is TGTGCCAGCAGTTCCTGGACGGTCCGCTACGAGCAGTACTTC.

This CDR3 reads CASSPGQVAYGYTF. The CDR3 bases are TGTGCCAGCAGCCCGGGACAGGTCGCGTATGGCTACACCTTC. V and J are TRBV7-6 and TRBJ1-2; 8 bases fit TRBD1. V dropped 5 bases and J dropped 5; count of bases not matched to a gene: 7. CDR1 is SGHVS, CDR2 FNYEAQ, per germline. The length of the CDR3 is 14 residues.

This chain connects TRBV19 to TRBJ1-1; D is uncertain. The CDR3 is 13 residues long. The germline V and J ends were trimmed by 2 bases and 6 bases, with 10 bases remaining between them. CDR1 and CDR2 from the germline V gene are LNHDA and SQIVND (reference sequence). CDR3: CASSITAESEAFF. The CDR3 bases are TGTGCCAGTAGTATAACCGCTGAATCTGAAGCTTTCTTT.

This chain connects TRBV13 to TRBJ1-1; maybe TRBD1 (5 bases). The length of the CDR3 is 14 residues. From germline, CDR1 is PRHDT and CDR2 FYEKMQ (reference sequence). Trimming took off 4 bases at V and 5 bases at J, with 14 bases between the two ends. The CDR3 reads CASSSGPLTTEAFF. CDR3 sequence (DNA): TGTGCCAGCAGCTCGGGGCCCCTTACGACTGAAGCTTTCTTT.

The chain uses TRBV27 and TRBJ2-7, with D unclear. V lost 8 bases, J lost 3 bases, and 17 bases lay in between. The CDR3 has 14 amino acids. Germline V gene lookup returns CDR1 MNHEY and CDR2 SMNVEV (reference sequence). CDR3 in amino acids: CASGPRTDGYEQYF. CDR3 nucleotides: TGTGCCAGCGGACCCAGGACGGACGGCTACGAGCAGTACTTC.

The chain employs TRBV6-6 and TRBJ1-1; D remains unclear. CDR1 and CDR2 (germline): MNHNY, SVGAGI (reference sequence). The CDR3 consists of 16 residues. The V and J ends lost 6 bases and 0 bases respectively, with 17 bases between them. The chain's CDR3 is CASSPLGGEVNTEAFF. CDR3 sequence (DNA): TGTGCCAGCAGCCCTCTCGGTGGGGAGGTGAACACTGAAGCTTTCTTT.

This clone was seen once. The rearrangement joins TRBV7-7 to TRBJ2-3; D not certain. The ends were cut back, 11 bases at V and 0 bases at J, with 9 bases in the middle. Germline V gene data show CDR1 as SSHAT and CDR2 as FNYEAQ (reference sequence). CDR3 length equals 12 residues. CDR3 coding DNA: TGTGCCGTCGGAGCTAGCACAGATACGCAGTATTTT. Its protein is CAVGASTDTQYF.

This chain uses TRBV28 with TRBJ2-1; 8 nucleotides align to TRBD1. CDR1 MDHEN and CDR2 SYDVKM come from the germline V gene. The CDR3 is 12 amino acids. Trimming cost V 3 bases and J 9 bases; bases outside gene matches: 1. CDR3 region: CASSFDRGEQFF. The CDR3 bases are TGTGCCAGCAGTTTTGACAGGGGTGAGCAGTTCTTC.

V and J are TRBV2 and TRBJ2-3, with D tentatively TRBD1 (5 bases). Germline V gene sequence: CDR1 SNHLY, CDR2 FYNNEI. The CDR3 spans 12 residues. V shed 9 bases and J shed 6 bases, with 13 bases lying between them. CDR3 sequence (DNA): TGTGCCAGGCTTGGGGCTCTGGATACGCAGTATTTT. Its translation is CARLGALDTQYF. Based on the CDR3 plus reference TRBV2 and TRBJ2-3, the full variable domain is EPEVTQTPSHQVTQMGQEVILRCVPISNHLYFYWYRQILGQKVEFLVSFYNNEISEKSEIFDDQFSVERPDGSNFTLKIRSTKLEDSAMYFCARLGALDTQYFGPGTRLTVL.

The chain combines TRBV19 with TRBJ2-1; TRBD2 aligns across 10 bases. The CDR3 is made up of 14 amino acids. From germline, CDR1 is LNHDA and CDR2 SQIVND (reference sequence). J was trimmed by 10 bases and V by 4 bases; bases with no gene match: 7. CDR3 protein: CASSRVAGGGEQFF. The CDR3 region has the DNA TGTGCCAGTAGTAGGGTAGCGGGAGGAGGAGAGCAGTTCTTC.

The rearrangement uses TRBV4-1 and TRBJ2-4; possible D gene TRBD1, 6 bases. Germline V CDR1 and CDR2: MGHRA, YSYEKL. V lost 4 bases to trimming and J lost 4 bases, with 14 bases between them. CDR3 length equals 15 residues. The CDR3 here is CASSLVGQRKNIQYF. DNA for the CDR3: TGCGCCAGCAGCCTCGTAGGACAGCGAAAAAACATTCAGTACTTC.

This chain uses TRBV5-6 with TRBJ2-3; D is undetermined. This CDR3 is 12 amino acids long. V gave up 4 bases and J gave up 6 bases, with 9 bases separating them. Per the germline V gene, CDR1 is SGHDT and CDR2 is YYEEEE. The CDR3 DNA is TGTGCCAGCAGCGCCGGTGGGGATACGCAGTATTTT. Translated: CASSAGGDTQYF.

The V gene is TRBV25-1, the J gene TRBJ2-7; the D gene is possibly TRBD1 (5 bases). The germline V and J ends were trimmed by 2 bases and 5 bases, with 13 bases remaining between them. Germline CDR1 is MGHDK and CDR2 is SYGVNS. There are 14 residues in the CDR3. The CDR3 DNA reads as TGTGCCAGCAGTGAAGGTTCAGGGAACGACGAGCAGTACTTC. Translation: CASSEGSGNDEQYF.

The chain's CDR3 is CASSLRYLDTGELFF. Here the CDR3 DNA reads TGTGCCAGCAGTCTGAGGTATTTGGACACCGGGGAGCTGTTTTTT. The V call is TRBV28, the J call TRBJ2-2; D is undetermined. V was shortened by 5 bases and J by 3 bases, with 13 bases between the two germline ends. CDR3 length: 15 amino acids. CDR1 MDHEN and CDR2 SYDVKM come from the germline V gene.

The rearrangement joins TRBV27 to TRBJ2-1, with D uncertain. V was cut by 0 bases and J by 3 bases, with 9 bases left in between. The germline V gene encodes CDR1 MNHEY and CDR2 SMNVEV (reference sequence). The CDR3 covers 15 residues. The CDR3 sequence is CASSLSFGGYNEQFF. Here the CDR3 DNA reads TGTGCCAGCAGTTTATCGTTTGGCGGCTACAATGAGCAGTTCTTC.

The chain combines TRBV28 with TRBJ1-5; TRBD1 might be the D (5 bases). V was clipped by 0 bases and J by 5 bases, with 11 bases between them. Germline V gives CDR1 MDHEN, CDR2 SYDVKM. The CDR3 is 15 residues long. CDR3 DNA: TGTGCCAGCAGTTTATGGGGCGTAGGGGATCAGCCCCAGCATTTT. Encoded protein: CASSLWGVGDQPQHF. The full variable domain, with the rest looked up from reference TRBV28 and TRBJ1-5, is DVKVTQSSRYLVKRTGEKVFLECVQDMDHENMFWYRQDPGLGLRLIYFSYDVKMKEKGDIPEGYSVSREKKERFSLILESASTNQTSMYLCASSLWGVGDQPQHFGDGTRLSIL.

V gene TRBV7-2 combines with J gene TRBJ2-1; D not resolved. The V end lost 3 bases, the J end lost 10 bases, and 13 bases lay between the germline ends. CDR1 and CDR2 from the germline V gene are SGHTA and FQGNSA. This CDR3 spans 13 amino acids. CDR3 nucleotide sequence: TGTGCCAGCAGCTTGGGGATCTACGGGGAGCAGTTCTTC. This encodes CASSLGIYGEQFF.

CDR3 protein: CAWVRGPITEAFF. The CDR3 nucleotides read TGTGCCTGGGTCCGGGGTCCTATCACTGAAGCTTTCTTT. The J gene is TRBJ1-1, the V gene TRBV30, with unresolved D. With 5 bases removed from V and 4 bases from J, the gap between germline ends came to 14 bases. The CDR3 has 13 amino acids. Germline V gives CDR1 GTSNPN, CDR2 SVGIG (reference sequence).

As concerns this clone: One junction end disagrees with the germline gene, perhaps due to a read error. The chain is built from TRBV11-2 and TRBJ2-7; 7 bases match TRBD2. This CDR3 comprises 14 residues. CDR1 SGHAT and CDR2 FQNNGV come from the germline V gene. CDR3 sequence (DNA): TGCGCCAGCAGCCAAGGGGAGGGAACCTACGAGCAGTACTTC. The encoded protein is CASSQGEGTYEQYF.

The chain carries TRBV30 and TRBJ1-4; 7 bases are a match to TRBD1. Germline V gene data show CDR1 as GTSNPN and CDR2 as SVGIG (reference sequence). CDR3 size: 12 residues. CDR3 sequence reads: CASQGDDEKLFF. The CDR3 DNA sequence: TGTGCTTCTCAGGGGGACGATGAAAAACTGTTTTTT.

This clone was seen only once. V gene TRBV25-1 combines with J gene TRBJ1-3, with 7 bases fitting TRBD1. CDR3 length equals 17 residues. After removal of 3 bases from V and 0 bases from J, the junction contained 8 bases not matched to a gene. Germline lookup yields CDR1 MGHDK and CDR2 SYGVNS. The CDR3 region has the DNA TGTGCCAGCAGTGACCGGAGGACAGGTTCCTCTGGAAACACCATATATTTT. It codes for CASSDRRTGSSGNTIYF.

The sample holds one count of this clone. CDR3: CASSYDNTEAFF. The CDR3 nucleotides are TGTGCCAGCAGCTATGACAACACTGAAGCTTTCTTT. The chain is built from TRBV7-9 and TRBJ1-1, with D unresolved. Per the germline V gene, CDR1 is SEHNR and CDR2 is FQNEAQ (reference sequence). This CDR3 contains 12 residues. V was clipped by 4 bases and J by 2 bases, with 5 bases between them.

The chain recombines TRBV7-6 with TRBJ1-1, with D perhaps TRBD1 (5 bases). Germline V lookup: CDR1 SGHVS, CDR2 FNYEAQ. V was clipped by 4 bases and J by 1 base, with 7 bases between them. The CDR3 totals 13 residues. Written as DNA, the CDR3 is TGTGCCAGCAGCTCTGGACAGAACACTGAAGCTTTCTTT. This gives the protein CASSSGQNTEAFF.

V is TRBV6-1 and J is TRBJ1-1; no firm D call. V shed 2 bases and J shed 7 bases, with 8 bases lying between them. The CDR3 has 12 amino acids. Germline CDR1 is MNHNS and CDR2 is SASEGT. This CDR3 reads CASSERMGEAFF. The CDR3 DNA reads TGTGCCAGCAGTGAAAGAATGGGTGAAGCTTTCTTT.

This clone has just a few counts. The chain recombines TRBV7-9 with TRBJ1-1, with D perhaps TRBD1 (6 bases). There are 15 residues in the CDR3. CDR1 is SEHNR and CDR2 is FQNEAQ in the germline V gene (reference sequence). Trimming shortened V by 1 base and J by 1 base, and 10 bases separated the two germline ends. This chain's CDR3 is CASSLGAGENTEAFF. The CDR3 coding sequence is TGTGCCAGCAGCTTAGGGGCAGGGGAGAACACTGAAGCTTTCTTT.

The genes are TRBV6-1 and TRBJ1-2; D uncertain. The germline V gene has CDR1 MNHNS and CDR2 SASEGT. This CDR3 comprises 16 residues. The V end lost 8 bases, the J end lost 2 bases, and 21 bases lay between the germline ends. The CDR3: CASGVGPDTINYGYTF. The CDR3 DNA reads TGTGCCAGCGGTGTAGGTCCCGACACGATCAACTATGGCTACACCTTC.

This chain uses TRBV19 with TRBJ2-7, with D uncertain. The V gene's germline CDR1 is LNHDA and CDR2 SQIVND (reference sequence). The CDR3 extends over 15 amino acids. V lost 5 bases and J 2 bases, leaving 16 bases between the germline ends. CDR3 in amino acids: CASSPGPGGAYEQYF. In DNA form, the CDR3 reads TGTGCCAGTAGTCCCGGACCGGGTGGGGCCTACGAGCAGTACTTC.

This chain joins TRBV9 and TRBJ2-1; D might be TRBD1 (6 bases). Germline-derived CDR1 and CDR2 are SGDLS and YYNGEE. V lost 3 bases to trimming and J lost 9 bases, with 10 bases between them. CDR3 size: 12 residues. CDR3 in amino acids: CASSEQGREQFF. In nucleotides, the CDR3 is TGTGCCAGCAGCGAACAGGGACGTGAGCAGTTCTTC.

The chain recombines TRBV2 with TRBJ2-2; D remains ambiguous. The V gene lost 7 bases and the J gene lost 5 bases, with 5 bases spanning the gap. The CDR3 runs to 11 residues. CDR1 is SNHLY and CDR2 is FYNNEI in the germline V gene. CDR3 coding DNA: TGTGCCAGCACCATGACCGGGGAGCTGTTTTTT. As protein: CASTMTGELFF. The whole variable domain, filled in from reference TRBV2 and TRBJ2-2, reads EPEVTQTPSHQVTQMGQEVILRCVPISNHLYFYWYRQILGQKVEFLVSFYNNEISEKSEIFDDQFSVERPDGSNFTLKIRSTKLEDSAMYFCASTMTGELFFGEGSRLTVL.

The V gene is TRBV7-2, the J gene TRBJ2-7, with 7 bases matching TRBD2. The CDR3 extends over 13 amino acids. From germline, CDR1 is SGHTA and CDR2 FQGNSA. V shed 2 bases and J 3 bases; nucleotides not matched to a gene: 1. In DNA, the CDR3 is TGTGCCAGCAGCTTACGCGGGGGCTACGAGCAGTACTTC. Protein product: CASSLRGGYEQYF.

The genes are TRBV6-4 and TRBJ2-1; D is ambiguous. Germline lookup yields CDR1 MRHNA and CDR2 SNTAGT. The V and J ends lost 5 bases and 7 bases respectively, with 12 bases between them. The CDR3 is 13 amino acids. CDR3 residues: CASSPRVRNEQFF. The DNA for the CDR3 is TGTGCCAGCAGTCCAAGGGTCAGGAATGAGCAGTTCTTC.

The genes are TRBV7-8 and TRBJ2-2, with D possibly being TRBD2 (6 bases). With 2 bases removed from V and 9 bases from J, the gap between germline ends came to 10 bases. Looked up from germline, CDR1 is SGHVS and CDR2 is FQNEAQ. The CDR3 spans 13 residues. CDR3 nucleotide sequence: TGTGCCAGCAGCTTAAGTGGGAGGAGGGAGCTGTTTTTT. Its translation is CASSLSGRRELFF.